The T cell receptor beta chain under discussion was sequenced for a study of blood T cell repertoires in COVID-19. Study overall: Sites across the United States, Italy and Spain contributed samples from acute and convalescent COVID-19. PBMCs, B-cell-depleted T cells, or T cells provided the cDNA or gDNA that made up the material.

Per the original data handling: Amplified reference gene primers provided the basis for estimating nucleated cell counts. Some clones are missing from TCRdb's copy, which holds only in-frame ones; the method was immunoSEQ multiplex PCR. For V, J and clone size, that table is used; D and trimming come from the DNA. In the table there are 100,000 to 150,000 clones, about four fifths of which are singletons. V was shortened by 1 base and J by 5 bases, with 14 bases between the two germline ends. CDR3 length: 15 amino acids. Germline-derived CDR1 and CDR2 are SGHTA and FQGNSA. This clonotype was sampled from a woman aged 45-59 years with acute or convalescent COVID-19. The chain recombines TRBV7-2 with TRBJ2-5, with a possible D match to TRBD2 (5 bases). What was sequenced was peripheral blood. The CDR3 DNA is TGTGCCAGCAGCTTAGGTAAACTAGGAAGGGAGACCCAGTACTTC. Translating it yields CASSLGKLGRETQYF. Full variable domain (outside the CDR3, taken from reference TRBV7-2 and TRBJ2-5): GAGVSQSPSNKVTEKGKDVELRCDPISGHTALYWYRQSLGQGLEFLIYFQGNSAPDKSGLPSDRFSAERTGGSVSTLTIQRTQQEDSAVYLCASSLGKLGRETQYFGPGTRLLVL.